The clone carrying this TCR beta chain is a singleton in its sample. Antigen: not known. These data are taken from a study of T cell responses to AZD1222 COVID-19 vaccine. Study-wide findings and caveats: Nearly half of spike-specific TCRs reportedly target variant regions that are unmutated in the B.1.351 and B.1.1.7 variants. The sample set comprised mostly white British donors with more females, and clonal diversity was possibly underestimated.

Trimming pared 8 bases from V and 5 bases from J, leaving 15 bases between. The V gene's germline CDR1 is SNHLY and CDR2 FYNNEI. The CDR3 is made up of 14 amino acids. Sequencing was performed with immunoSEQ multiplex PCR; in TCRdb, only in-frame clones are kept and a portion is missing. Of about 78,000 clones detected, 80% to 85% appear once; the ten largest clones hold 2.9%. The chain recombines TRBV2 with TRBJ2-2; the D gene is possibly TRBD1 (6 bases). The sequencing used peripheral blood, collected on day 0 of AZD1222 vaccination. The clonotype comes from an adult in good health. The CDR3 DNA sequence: TGTGCCAGCGCTCGAAGGACAGCAACCGGGGAGCTGTTTTTT. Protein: CASARRTATGELFF.